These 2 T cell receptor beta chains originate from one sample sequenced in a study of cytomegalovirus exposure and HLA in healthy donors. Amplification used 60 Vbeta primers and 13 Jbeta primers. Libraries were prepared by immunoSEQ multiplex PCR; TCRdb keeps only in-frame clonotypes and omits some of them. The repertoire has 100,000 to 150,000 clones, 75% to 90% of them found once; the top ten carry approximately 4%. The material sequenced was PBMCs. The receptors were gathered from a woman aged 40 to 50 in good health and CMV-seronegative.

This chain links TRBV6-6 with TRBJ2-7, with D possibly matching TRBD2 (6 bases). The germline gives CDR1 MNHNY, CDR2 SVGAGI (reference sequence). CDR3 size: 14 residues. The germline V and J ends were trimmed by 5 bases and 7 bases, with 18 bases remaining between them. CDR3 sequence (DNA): TGTGCCAGCAGTCTAGAGCCAGGGACTTGGGAGCAGTACTTC. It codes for CASSLEPGTWEQYF.

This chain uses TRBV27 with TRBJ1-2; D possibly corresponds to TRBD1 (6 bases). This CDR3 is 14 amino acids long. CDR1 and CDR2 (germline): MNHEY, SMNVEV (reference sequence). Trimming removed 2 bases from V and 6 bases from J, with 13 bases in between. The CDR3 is CASSLTGLSNGYTF. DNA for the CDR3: TGTGCCAGCAGTTTAACAGGGCTTAGCAATGGCTACACCTTC.